The 5 T cell receptor beta chains listed next were all sequenced from one sample in a study of blood T cell repertoires in COVID-19. The assay was immunoSEQ multiplex PCR, and TCRdb's table has in-frame clones only and misses some. In the table there are more than 85,000 clones, about four fifths of which are singletons. Sequenced material: peripheral blood. These receptors were taken from a woman aged 70-85 years with acute or convalescent COVID-19.

The rearrangement links TRBV10-2 to TRBJ1-2; weak D call: TRBD1 (6 bases). Germline loops: CDR1 WSHSY, CDR2 SAAADI. This CDR3 is 13 amino acids long. Trimming pared 7 bases from V and 4 bases from J, leaving 13 bases between. CDR3 in DNA: TGCGCCAGCACCGAGGGGGAGGGCTATGGCTACACCTTC. It specifies CASTEGEGYGYTF.

This rearrangement joins TRBV30 to TRBJ1-2; a weak D match, TRBD1 (5 bases). CDR1 and CDR2 from the germline V gene are GTSNPN and SVGIG (reference sequence). This CDR3 contains 14 residues. Trimming removed 0 bases from V and 5 bases from J, with 13 bases in between. This chain's CDR3 is CAWSVMRDAYGYTF. CDR3 in DNA: TGTGCCTGGAGTGTAATGCGGGACGCTTATGGCTACACCTTC.

This clone showed up just once. The chain uses TRBV19 and TRBJ2-7, with D tentatively TRBD1 (6 bases). Per the germline V gene, CDR1 is LNHDA and CDR2 is SQIVND (reference sequence). Trimming removed 6 bases at V and 0 bases at J, with 15 bases between. The CDR3 consists of 15 residues. The CDR3 nucleotides read TGTGCCAGTAGCACTCGGGACACGACCTCCTACGAGCAGTACTTC. It yields the protein CASSTRDTTSYEQYF.

The chain employs TRBV6-5 and TRBJ2-5, with D perhaps matching TRBD1 (6 bases). The germline CDR1 and CDR2 sequences are MNHEY and SVGAGI. Trimming took off 0 bases at V and 9 bases at J, with 17 bases between the two ends. This CDR3 comprises 15 residues. The CDR3 here is CASSYSGQTDGAQYF. CDR3 DNA sequence: TGTGCCAGCAGTTACTCCGGACAGACCGACGGGGCCCAGTACTTC.

V gene TRBV19 combines with J gene TRBJ2-1; D possibly corresponds to TRBD2 (5 bases). The germline CDR1 and CDR2 sequences are LNHDA and SQIVND (reference sequence). V was shortened by 3 bases and J by 8 bases, with 14 bases between the two germline ends. The CDR3 contains 14 residues. CDR3 sequence reads: CASSISSAGHEQFF. DNA of the CDR3: TGTGCCAGTAGTATTAGTAGTGCGGGCCATGAGCAGTTCTTC.